One sample yielded the 15 T cell receptor beta chains listed below, sequenced in a study of CD8 T cells in Susac syndrome. Reverse transcription used about 0.45 to 1 ug RNA and random hexamers. Each CDR3 protein gets one entry after TCRdb re-called the immunoSEQ multiplex PCR reads with MiXCR. Of approximately 200,000 distinct CDR3 sequences in the sample, 90% to 95% were seen once. Material: CD4+ T cells from PBMCs. These receptors were obtained from a human donor with multiple sclerosis.

J is TRBJ1-2 and V is TRBV7-9; D may be TRBD1 (6 bases). CDR3 length: 17 residues. Germline CDR1 SEHNR, CDR2 FQNEAQ (reference sequence). V was cut by 4 bases and J by 3 bases, with 21 bases left in between. This CDR3 reads CASSSLNPRQDHYGYTF. DNA of the CDR3: TGTGCCAGCAGCTCCCTTAATCCTCGACAGGACCACTATGGCTACACCTTC.

This rearrangement joins TRBV18 to TRBJ2-7, with D possibly TRBD1 on 6 matching bases. The germline V gene has CDR1 KGHSH and CDR2 LQKENI. The CDR3 length is 17 residues. V was trimmed by 2 bases and J by 4 bases, leaving 21 bases between them. CDR3 sequence: CASSPRYRVLGSYEQYF. The CDR3 DNA reads TGTGCCAGCTCACCAAGGTACAGGGTCTTAGGGAGTTACGAGCAGTACTTC. The variable domain in full, completed from reference TRBV18 and TRBJ2-7, reads NAGVMQNPRHLVRRRGQEARLRCSPMKGHSHVYWYRQLPEEGLKFMVYLQKENIIDESGMPKERFSAEFPKEGPSILRIQQVVRGDSAAYFCASSPRYRVLGSYEQYFGPGTRLTVT.

The chain links TRBV29-1 to TRBJ2-3; 8 nucleotides agree with TRBD1. Germline trimming cut 5 bases from V and 0 bases from J; bases unmatched to any gene: 4. The CDR3 is made up of 14 amino acids. Germline V gene sequence: CDR1 SQVTM, CDR2 ANQGSEA. The CDR3, as DNA: TGCAGCGTTTTGACAGGGGCCAGCACAGATACGCAGTATTTT. It codes for CSVLTGASTDTQYF.

V is TRBV3-1 and J is TRBJ2-3; no firm D call. From germline, CDR1 is LGHDT and CDR2 YNNKEL (reference sequence). Trimming left V 0 bases short and J 7 bases short, with 2 bases between. This CDR3 is 11 amino acids long. Here the CDR3 DNA reads TGTGCCAGCAGCCAAGAAAATACGCAGTATTTT. Protein: CASSQENTQYF.

The rearrangement uses TRBV2 and TRBJ2-1, with D perhaps assigned TRBD1 or TRBD2 (6 bases each). From germline, CDR1 is SNHLY and CDR2 FYNNEI. The CDR3 loop spans 16 amino acids. V shed 6 bases and J shed 5 bases, with 20 bases lying between them. The CDR3 bases are TGTGCCAGCAGCGGCCGTGGGGGCGGGGTAGACAATGAGCAGTTCTTC. Its translation: CASSGRGGGVDNEQFF.

The chain recombines TRBV9 with TRBJ2-7; D gene unclear. This CDR3 has 14 amino acids. Trimming shortened V by 4 bases and J by 4 bases, and 15 bases separated the two germline ends. Germline V lookup: CDR1 SGDLS, CDR2 YYNGEE. The DNA for the CDR3 is TGTGCCAGCAGCCCCTACGAGTCCCAATACGAGCAGTACTTC. It translates to CASSPYESQYEQYF.

This clonotype was recorded only once. V usage is TRBV10-3 and J usage is TRBJ1-1, with TRBD1 matching over 9 bases. From germline, CDR1 is ENHRY and CDR2 SYGVKD. The length of the CDR3 is 15 residues. The junction had 9 bases not matched to a gene; V was cut back by 6 bases and J by 4 bases. The CDR3 loop reads CAIRGRQGVGTEAFF. CDR3 sequence (DNA): TGTGCCATCAGGGGAAGACAGGGGGTCGGCACTGAAGCTTTCTTT.

This chain joins TRBV4-1 and TRBJ2-3; 16 nucleotides match TRBD2. With 5 bases clipped from V and 6 bases from J, the junction kept 23 bases outside the gene matches. This CDR3 region has 22 residues. From germline, CDR1 is MGHRA and CDR2 YSYEKL. This CDR3 reads CASSSDLAGLAGGPPREDTQYF. DNA for the CDR3: TGCGCCAGCAGCTCCGACCTGGCGGGACTAGCGGGAGGGCCCCCCCGCGAGGATACGCAGTATTTT.

The V gene is TRBV3-1, the J gene TRBJ2-1; 9 nucleotides agree with TRBD1. Germline lookup yields CDR1 LGHDT and CDR2 YNNKEL (reference sequence). The CDR3 covers 14 residues. V shed 4 bases and J 6 bases; nucleotides not matched to a gene: 4. CDR3 in DNA: TGTGCCAGCAGCCCGACAGGGGGTCGCAATGAGCAGTTCTTC. Amino acid sequence: CASSPTGGRNEQFF.

The V gene is TRBV9, the J gene TRBJ1-6; D remains ambiguous. CDR1 is SGDLS and CDR2 is YYNGEE in the germline V gene. This CDR3 spans 16 amino acids. V lost 3 bases and J 5 bases, leaving 15 bases between the germline ends. The CDR3 region has the DNA TGTGCCAGCAGCGCCCGTCCCCAGGTGAATAATTCACCCCTCCACTTT. Its translation is CASSARPQVNNSPLHF.

The V gene is TRBV5-4, the J gene TRBJ2-7, with D possibly being TRBD1 (5 bases). The length of the CDR3 is 15 residues. The germline V and J ends were trimmed by 4 bases and 4 bases, with 18 bases remaining between them. Germline CDR1 reads SGHNT; CDR2 reads YYREEE (reference sequence). CDR3 coding DNA: TGTGCCAGCAGCGCGACAGTAGGATCAGGTTACGAGCAGTACTTC. This sequence encodes CASSATVGSGYEQYF.

This chain links TRBV3-1 with TRBJ1-1; 9 bases fit TRBD1. CDR3 size: 13 residues. CDR1 and CDR2 from the germline V gene are LGHDT and YNNKEL (reference sequence). The J segment lost 5 bases and the V segment lost 8 bases, leaving 6 bases of the junction unmatched. CDR3 nucleotides: TGTGCCAGCCGAGGACAGGGGAAGACTGAAGCTTTCTTT. It encodes CASRGQGKTEAFF.

This rearrangement joins TRBV6-1 to TRBJ2-1; 9 nucleotides align to TRBD1. The CDR3 contains 16 residues. CDR1 and CDR2 (germline): MNHNS, SASEGT. The J segment lost 7 bases and the V segment lost 2 bases, leaving 9 bases of the junction unmatched. In DNA form, the CDR3 reads TGTGCCAGCAGTGAATTCACGCTTGGGACAGGGAATGAGCAGTTCTTC. As protein: CASSEFTLGTGNEQFF.

The rearrangement uses TRBV4-1 and TRBJ2-3, with TRBD1 as a possible D gene (6 bases). The germline CDR1 and CDR2 sequences are MGHRA and YSYEKL. The CDR3 consists of 14 residues. V lost 4 bases to trimming and J lost 5 bases, with 13 bases between them. This chain's CDR3 is CASSRTTGRDTQYF. The CDR3 region has the DNA TGCGCCAGCAGCCGCACTACAGGGCGAGATACGCAGTATTTT.

The rearrangement uses TRBV30 and TRBJ1-2; 8 nucleotides line up with TRBD1. Germline V gene lookup returns CDR1 GTSNPN and CDR2 SVGIG (reference sequence). Trimming took 1 base from V and 7 from J; bases not matched to a gene: 8. The CDR3 loop spans 14 amino acids. The CDR3 DNA follows: TGTGCCTGGAGTGCGTGGCAGGGGGCGGTTGGCTACACCTTC. This translates into CAWSAWQGAVGYTF.